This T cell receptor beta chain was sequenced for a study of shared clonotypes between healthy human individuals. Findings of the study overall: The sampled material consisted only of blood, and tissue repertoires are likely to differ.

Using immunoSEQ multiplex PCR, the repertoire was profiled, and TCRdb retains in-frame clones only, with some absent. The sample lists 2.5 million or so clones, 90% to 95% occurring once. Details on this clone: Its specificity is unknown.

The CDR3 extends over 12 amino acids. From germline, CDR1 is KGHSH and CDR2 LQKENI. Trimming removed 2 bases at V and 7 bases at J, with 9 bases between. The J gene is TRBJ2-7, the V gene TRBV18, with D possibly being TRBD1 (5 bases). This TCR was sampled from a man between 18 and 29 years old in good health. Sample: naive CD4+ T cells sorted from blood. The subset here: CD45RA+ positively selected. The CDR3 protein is CASSPSPGEQYF. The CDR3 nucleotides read TGTGCCAGCTCACCATCCCCAGGGGAGCAGTACTTC.